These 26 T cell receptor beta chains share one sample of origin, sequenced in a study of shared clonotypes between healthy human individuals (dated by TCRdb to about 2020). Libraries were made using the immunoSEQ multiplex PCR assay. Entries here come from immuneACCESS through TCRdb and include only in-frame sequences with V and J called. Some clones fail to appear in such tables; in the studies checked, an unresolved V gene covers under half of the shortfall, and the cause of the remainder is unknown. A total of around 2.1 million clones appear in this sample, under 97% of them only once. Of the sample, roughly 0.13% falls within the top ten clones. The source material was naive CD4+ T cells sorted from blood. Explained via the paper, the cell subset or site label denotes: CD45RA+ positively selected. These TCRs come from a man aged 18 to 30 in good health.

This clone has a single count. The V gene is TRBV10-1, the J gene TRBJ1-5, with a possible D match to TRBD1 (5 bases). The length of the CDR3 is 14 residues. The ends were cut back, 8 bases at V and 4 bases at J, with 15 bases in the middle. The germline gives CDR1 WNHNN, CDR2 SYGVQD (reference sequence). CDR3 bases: TGCGCCAGCTCTAGCGGGGCGACAAATCAGCCCCAGCATTTT. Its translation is CASSSGATNQPQHF.

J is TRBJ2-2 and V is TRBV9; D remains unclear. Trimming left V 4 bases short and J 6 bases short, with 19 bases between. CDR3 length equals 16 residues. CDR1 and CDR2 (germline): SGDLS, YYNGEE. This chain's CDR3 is CASSSLTPTGSGELFF. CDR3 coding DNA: TGTGCCAGCAGCTCCCTGACACCCACGGGCTCCGGGGAGCTGTTTTTT.

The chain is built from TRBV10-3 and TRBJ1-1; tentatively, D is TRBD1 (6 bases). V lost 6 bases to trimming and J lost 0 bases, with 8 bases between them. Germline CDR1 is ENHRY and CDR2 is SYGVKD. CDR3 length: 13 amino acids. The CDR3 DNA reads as TGTGCCATCAGAAGGACAGTGAACACTGAAGCTTTCTTT. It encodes CAIRRTVNTEAFF.

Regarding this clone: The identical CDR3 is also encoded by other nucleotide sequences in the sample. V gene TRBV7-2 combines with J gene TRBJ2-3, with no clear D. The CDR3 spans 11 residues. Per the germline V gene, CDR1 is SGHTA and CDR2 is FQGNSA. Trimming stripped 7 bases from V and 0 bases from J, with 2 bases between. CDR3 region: CASTSTDTQYF. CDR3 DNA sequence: TGTGCCAGCACTAGCACAGATACGCAGTATTTT.

CDR3 sequence: CASSTGNEQFF. In DNA, the CDR3 is TGTGCCAGCTCTACTGGGAATGAGCAGTTCTTC. The chain has TRBV18 and TRBJ2-1; D is unclear. The V end was cut by 6 bases, the J end by 7 bases, with 7 bases between. Germline V gene data show CDR1 as KGHSH and CDR2 as LQKENI. The CDR3 has 11 amino acids.

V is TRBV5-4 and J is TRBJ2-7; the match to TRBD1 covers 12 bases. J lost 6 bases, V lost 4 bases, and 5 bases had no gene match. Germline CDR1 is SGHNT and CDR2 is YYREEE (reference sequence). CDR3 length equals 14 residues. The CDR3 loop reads CASSPGTGGVEQYF. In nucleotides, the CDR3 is TGTGCCAGCAGCCCCGGGACAGGGGGCGTCGAGCAGTACTTC.

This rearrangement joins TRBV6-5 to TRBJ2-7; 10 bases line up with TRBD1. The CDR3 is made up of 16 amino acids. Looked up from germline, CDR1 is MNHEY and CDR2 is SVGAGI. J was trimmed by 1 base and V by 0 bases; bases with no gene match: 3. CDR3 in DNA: TGTGCCAGCAGTTACTCACAGGACAGGGGGTCCTACGAGCAGTACTTC. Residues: CASSYSQDRGSYEQYF.

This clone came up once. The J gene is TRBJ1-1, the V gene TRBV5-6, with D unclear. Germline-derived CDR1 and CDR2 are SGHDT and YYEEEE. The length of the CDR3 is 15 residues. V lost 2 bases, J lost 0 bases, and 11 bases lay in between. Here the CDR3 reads CASSLLDGVNTEAFF. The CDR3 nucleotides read TGTGCCAGCAGCTTACTTGACGGTGTGAACACTGAAGCTTTCTTT.

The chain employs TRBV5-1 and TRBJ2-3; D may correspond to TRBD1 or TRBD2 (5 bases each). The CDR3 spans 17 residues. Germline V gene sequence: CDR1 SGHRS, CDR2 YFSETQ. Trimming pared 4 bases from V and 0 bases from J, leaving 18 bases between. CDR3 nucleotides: TGCGCCAGCAGCCGGGACGCTCTGCAGGGAAGCACAGATACGCAGTATTTT. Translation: CASSRDALQGSTDTQYF.

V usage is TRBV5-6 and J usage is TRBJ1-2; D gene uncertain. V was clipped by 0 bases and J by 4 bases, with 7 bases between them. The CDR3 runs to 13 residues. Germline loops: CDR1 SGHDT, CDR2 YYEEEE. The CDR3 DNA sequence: TGTGCCAGCAGCTTGGGGGCAATCTATGGCTACACCTTC. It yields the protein CASSLGAIYGYTF. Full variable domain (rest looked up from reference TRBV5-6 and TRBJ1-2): DAGVTQSPTHLIKTRGQQVTLRCSPKSGHDTVSWYQQALGQGPQFIFQYYEEEERQRGNFPDRFSGHQFPNYSSELNVNALLLGDSALYLCASSLGAIYGYTFGSGTRLTVV.

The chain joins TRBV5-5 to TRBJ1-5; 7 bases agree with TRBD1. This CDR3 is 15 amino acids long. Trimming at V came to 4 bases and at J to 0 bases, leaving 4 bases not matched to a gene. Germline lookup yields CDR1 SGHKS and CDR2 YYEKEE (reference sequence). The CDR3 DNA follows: TGTGCCAGCAGCCCGCAGGGGGATAGCAATCAGCCCCAGCATTTT. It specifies CASSPQGDSNQPQHF.

The CDR3 loop reads CASSLATTTDTQYF. The CDR3 DNA sequence: TGTGCCAGCAGCTTAGCGACTACCACAGATACGCAGTATTTT. The chain carries TRBV7-6 and TRBJ2-3; D perhaps matches TRBD2 (5 bases). The V end was cut by 0 bases, the J end by 2 bases, with 6 bases between. This CDR3 region has 14 residues. The germline gives CDR1 SGHVS, CDR2 FNYEAQ.

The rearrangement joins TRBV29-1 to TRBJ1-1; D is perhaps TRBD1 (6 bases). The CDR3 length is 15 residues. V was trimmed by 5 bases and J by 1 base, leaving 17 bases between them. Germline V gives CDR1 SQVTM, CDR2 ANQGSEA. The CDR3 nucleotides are TGCAGCGTTTTAGGACAGCGGCCTTCGAACACTGAAGCTTTCTTT. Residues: CSVLGQRPSNTEAFF.

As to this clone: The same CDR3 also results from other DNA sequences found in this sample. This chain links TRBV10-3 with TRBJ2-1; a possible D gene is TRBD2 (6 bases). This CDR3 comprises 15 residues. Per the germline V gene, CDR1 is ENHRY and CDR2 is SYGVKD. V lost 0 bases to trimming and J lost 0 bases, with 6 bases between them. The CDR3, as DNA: TGTGCCATCAGTGAGTCCGGGGGCTCCTACAATGAGCAGTTCTTC. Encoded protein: CAISESGGSYNEQFF.

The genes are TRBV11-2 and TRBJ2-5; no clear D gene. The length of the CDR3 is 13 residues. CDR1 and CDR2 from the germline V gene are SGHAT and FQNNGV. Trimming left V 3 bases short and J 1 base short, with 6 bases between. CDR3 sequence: CASSFGVQETQYF. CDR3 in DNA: TGTGCCAGCAGCTTTGGGGTCCAAGAGACCCAGTACTTC.

The CDR3: CASSFGQGGTYEQYF. As DNA, the CDR3 is TGTGCCAGCAGCTTTGGACAGGGGGGGACCTACGAGCAGTACTTC. This chain joins TRBV7-2 and TRBJ2-7, with 10 bases identical to TRBD1. With 3 bases clipped from V and 2 bases from J, the junction kept 4 bases outside the gene matches. The germline V gene encodes CDR1 SGHTA and CDR2 FQGNSA. The CDR3 consists of 15 residues.

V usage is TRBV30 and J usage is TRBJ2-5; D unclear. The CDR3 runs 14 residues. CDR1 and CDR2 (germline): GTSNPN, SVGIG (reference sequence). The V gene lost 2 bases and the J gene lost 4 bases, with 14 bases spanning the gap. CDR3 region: CAWSTATLVETQYF. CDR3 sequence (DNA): TGTGCCTGGAGTACCGCCACCTTAGTAGAGACCCAGTACTTC.

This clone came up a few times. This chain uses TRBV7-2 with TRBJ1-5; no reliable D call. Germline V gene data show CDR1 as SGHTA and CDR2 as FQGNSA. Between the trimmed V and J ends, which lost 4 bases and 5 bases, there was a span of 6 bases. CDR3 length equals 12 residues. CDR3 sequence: CASSSRDQPQHF. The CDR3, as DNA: TGTGCCAGCAGCTCTCGGGATCAGCCCCAGCATTTT.

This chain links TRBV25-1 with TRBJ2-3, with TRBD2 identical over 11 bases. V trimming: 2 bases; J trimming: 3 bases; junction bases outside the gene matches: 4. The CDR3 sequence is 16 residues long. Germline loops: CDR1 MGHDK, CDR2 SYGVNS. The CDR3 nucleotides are TGTGCCAGCAGTGAAGACGCTAGCGGGAGGACAGATACGCAGTATTTT. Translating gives CASSEDASGRTDTQYF.

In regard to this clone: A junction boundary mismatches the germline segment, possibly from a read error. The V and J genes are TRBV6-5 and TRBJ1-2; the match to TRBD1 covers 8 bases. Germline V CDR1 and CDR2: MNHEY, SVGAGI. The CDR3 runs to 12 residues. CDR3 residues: CASSLMGQDPLF. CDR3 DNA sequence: TGTGCCAGCAGTTTGATGGGACAGGACCCTCTCTTC.

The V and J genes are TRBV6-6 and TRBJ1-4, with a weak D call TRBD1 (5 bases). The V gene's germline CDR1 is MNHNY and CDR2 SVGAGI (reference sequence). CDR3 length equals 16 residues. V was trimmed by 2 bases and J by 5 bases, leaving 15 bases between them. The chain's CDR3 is CASSYRAAGGNEKLFF. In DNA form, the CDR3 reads TGTGCCAGCAGTTACCGGGCTGCGGGGGGAAATGAAAAACTGTTTTTT.

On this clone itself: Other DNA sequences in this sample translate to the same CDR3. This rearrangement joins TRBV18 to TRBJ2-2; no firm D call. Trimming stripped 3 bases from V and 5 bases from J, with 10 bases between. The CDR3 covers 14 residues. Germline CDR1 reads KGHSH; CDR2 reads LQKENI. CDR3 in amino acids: CASSPRASTGELFF. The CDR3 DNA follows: TGTGCCAGCTCACCCCGGGCTTCGACCGGGGAGCTGTTTTTT.

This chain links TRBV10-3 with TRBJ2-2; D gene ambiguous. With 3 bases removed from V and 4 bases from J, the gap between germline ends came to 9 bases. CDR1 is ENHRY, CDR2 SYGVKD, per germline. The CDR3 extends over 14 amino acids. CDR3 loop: CAISDSRPTGELFF. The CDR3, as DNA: TGTGCCATCAGTGATTCGCGACCCACCGGGGAGCTGTTTTTT.

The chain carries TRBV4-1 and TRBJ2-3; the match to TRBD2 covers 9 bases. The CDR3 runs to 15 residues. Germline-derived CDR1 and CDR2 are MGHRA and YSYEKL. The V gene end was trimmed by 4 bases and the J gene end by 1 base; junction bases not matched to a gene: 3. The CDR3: CASSPQRGGTDTQYF. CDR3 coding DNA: TGCGCCAGCAGCCCCCAGCGGGGGGGCACAGATACGCAGTATTTT.

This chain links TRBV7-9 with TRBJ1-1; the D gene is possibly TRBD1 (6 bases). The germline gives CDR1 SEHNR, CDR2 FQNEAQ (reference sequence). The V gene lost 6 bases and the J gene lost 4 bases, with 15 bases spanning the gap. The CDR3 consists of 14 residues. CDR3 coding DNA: TGTGCCAGCAGTGATGACAAGGGGGGCACTGAAGCTTTCTTT. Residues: CASSDDKGGTEAFF.

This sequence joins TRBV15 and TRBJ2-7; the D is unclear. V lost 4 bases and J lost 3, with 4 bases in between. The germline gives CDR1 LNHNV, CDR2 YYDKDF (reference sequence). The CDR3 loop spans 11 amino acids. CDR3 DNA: TGTGCCACCAGCAACGGCTACGAGCAGTACTTC. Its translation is CATSNGYEQYF.